What follows is one T cell receptor beta chain and its context. No antigen is known for it. The record has no base qualities; no much larger clone is one base away. Enrolling through a virtual design, the prospective study's participants ranged in age from roughly 18 to 89 years and lived across roughly 24 United States geographic areas. In the prospective study, cohorts were assigned on the basis of participant-reported clinical history obtained from a screening survey and a study questionnaire. Recovered participants in ImmuneRACE Cohort 3 were defined by two consecutive negative NP/OP PCR tests, clearance by a healthcare professional, or resolution of symptoms. In the prospective study, mobile phlebotomists collected whole blood, serum and a nasopharyngeal or oropharyngeal swab from each participant. Prospective study participants could optionally give additional blood draws and questionnaires over an approximately two-month period. Blood samples from the prospective study were shipped frozen or at room temperature prior to DNA extraction.

The sample belongs to a study of blood T cell repertoires in COVID-19 (dated by TCRdb to the early 2020s). A note on the overall study: Collaborator samples came from the United States, Italy and Spain and covered acute and convalescent phases of COVID-19. The prospective study material was composed of cDNA or gDNA derived from T cells, B-cell-depleted T cells, or PBMCs. The dataset comprised deeply sampled blood TCRbeta repertoires from subjects exposed to, actively infected with, or recovered from COVID-19. A freely available public database, intended as a resource for researchers studying the immune response to SARS-CoV-2, is where the repertoires were released. The samples were drawn from the first 160 participants of the ongoing ImmuneRACE study and from 1,254 subjects provided by 6 global collaborators. A de-identified subject ID, COVID-19 status, age in years and sex were almost always included in the sample metadata. Where HLA class I and class II types were available, the types were taken from metadata supplied by the sample provider, not from assay-based typing. Findings and caveats that apply to the study as a whole: How much clinical and demographic metadata was included differed by source and by participant, and the metadata was provided uncurated.

V drops 5 bases and J drops 5 bases, leaving 18 bases in between. The germline V gene provides CDR1 SGHVS and CDR2 FNYEAQ. From the cysteine up to the phenylalanine, the CDR3 has a length of 15 residues. This entry keeps only the CDR3 DNA: 45 bases, framed from base 1. The immunoSEQ Assay, a bias-controlled multiplex PCR, was used to amplify TCRbeta CDR3 regions from genomic DNA. The published analysis was carried out like this. Within the assay, amplification of reference gene primers was used to estimate how many nucleated cells each sample contained. To quantify the absolute abundance of each unique TCRbeta CDR3 rearrangement, sequence reads were collapsed and filtered. For each sample, productive Simpson clonality was calculated as the square root of Simpson's diversity index over productive rearrangements. TCRdb obtained this table from immuneACCESS and retained in-frame rearrangements with V and J assigned. These tables miss some clones; where compared with another copy, unresolved V genes account for less than half of the shortfall, and the remainder is unexplained. From that table come the V and J calls and clone size; the DNA was used to work out D and trimming. This sample holds a few hundred thousand clones; just over 85% were observed only once. Roughly 4.5% of the sample rests with the top ten.

Material: PBMCs or T cells enriched from blood (not recorded which). The chain couples TRBV7-6 to TRBJ2-5; TRBD2 is a possible D gene, resting on 6 matching bases. This clonotype was sampled from a man aged 25 to 40 who had recovered from COVID-19. The sequenced DNA is TGTGCCAGCAGCGGCCGGGACTCAGAATGGGAGACCCAGTACTTC. It translates to CASSGRDSEWETQYF.